The 11 T cell receptor beta chains given below trace back to one sample, sequenced in a study of T cell changes during pregnancy in multiple sclerosis. Measured with immunoSEQ multiplex PCR; TCRdb has only the in-frame clones, and not every one. The table lists over 40,000 clones, roughly 88% of them singletons. The starting material was peripheral blood, obtained in the second trimester of pregnancy. The receptors were sampled from a female donor in good health, enrolled as a control in a pregnancy study.

The V and J genes are TRBV4-3 and TRBJ2-5; TRBD2 matches 8 bases. The DNA end favors TRBJ2-7, so the J call may be wrong. Germline V gene lookup returns CDR1 LGHNA and CDR2 YSLEER. CDR3 length equals 15 residues. The CDR3 spells CASSQDAGGGYEQYF. The CDR3 DNA is TGCGCCAGCAGCCAAGATGCCGGGGGGGGCTACGAGCAGTACTTC.

The V and J genes are TRBV7-6 and TRBJ2-1; D is uncertain. The germline gives CDR1 SGHVS, CDR2 FNYEAQ. With 2 bases removed from V and 7 bases from J, the gap between germline ends came to 15 bases. The CDR3 totals 15 residues. The CDR3 loop reads CASSLIHAVLNEQFF. As DNA, the CDR3 is TGTGCCAGCAGCTTAATTCACGCTGTGCTAAATGAGCAGTTCTTC.

This clone has a single count. The gene calls are TRBV4-2 and TRBJ2-3, with 13 nucleotides matching TRBD2. The CDR3 length is 20 residues. J lost 4 bases, V lost 5 bases, and 18 bases had no gene match. The germline gives CDR1 LGHNA, CDR2 YNFKEQ. The CDR3 region has the DNA TGTGCCAGCAGCGCCCGACGTACTAGCGGGAGGGCCCTCGAGCCAGATACGCAGTATTTT. This codes for CASSARRTSGRALEPDTQYF.

This clone was recorded only once. The CDR3 loop is CASRYRDTDHHNEQFF. The CDR3, as DNA: TGTGCCAGCAGATACCGGGACACCGATCATCACAATGAGCAGTTCTTC. The chain joins TRBV7-9 to TRBJ2-1; the D gene is possibly TRBD1 (6 bases). The V gene's germline CDR1 is SEHNR and CDR2 FQNEAQ (reference sequence). V lost 6 bases, J lost 5 bases, and 20 bases lay in between. There are 16 residues in the CDR3. The full variable domain, with the rest looked up from reference TRBV7-9 and TRBJ2-1, is DTGVSQNPRHKITKRGQNVTFRCDPISEHNRLYWYRQTLGQGPEFLTYFQNEAQLEKSRLLSDRFSAERPKGSFSTLEIQRTEQGDSAMYLCASRYRDTDHHNEQFFGPGTRLTVL.

The V gene is TRBV7-9, the J gene TRBJ2-7; 11 bases match TRBD2. Germline CDR1 and CDR2: SEHNR and FQNEAQ (reference sequence). V shed 5 bases and J 2 bases; nucleotides not matched to a gene: 5. This CDR3 spans 15 amino acids. CDR3 DNA sequence: TGTGCCAGCAGCCAGTCTAGCGGGGGGCCCTACGAGCAGTACTTC. This gives the protein CASSQSSGGPYEQYF.

This clone occurred once. The rearrangement uses TRBV30 and TRBJ2-7; 9 bases match TRBD2. Germline values: CDR1 GTSNPN, CDR2 SVGIG (reference sequence). This CDR3 has 12 amino acids. As DNA, the CDR3 is TGTGCGTGGGCCAGCGGGGGGTACGAGCAGTACTTC. Amino acid sequence: CAWASGGYEQYF.

This chain uses TRBV2 with TRBJ2-3; 7 bases are shared with TRBD2. The length of the CDR3 is 16 residues. The V and J ends lost 6 bases and 4 bases, in that order; junction bases with no gene match: 13. Germline V gene data show CDR1 as SNHLY and CDR2 as FYNNEI. The DNA for the CDR3 is TGTGCCAGCAGCCCTTCTAGCGGAAATCGGGCAGATACGCAGTATTTT. Encoded protein: CASSPSSGNRADTQYF.

The chain combines TRBV27 with TRBJ1-2; TRBD1 is a possible D gene (6 bases). Trimming stripped 3 bases from V and 2 bases from J, with 13 bases between. The CDR3 is 15 residues long. Germline V gene lookup returns CDR1 MNHEY and CDR2 SMNVEV (reference sequence). CDR3 residues: CASSFGGSGNYGYTF. Written as DNA, the CDR3 is TGTGCCAGCAGTTTTGGGGGCTCGGGGAACTATGGCTACACCTTC.

This rearrangement joins TRBV5-6 to TRBJ1-1, with D maybe TRBD1 (6 bases). V was trimmed by 1 base and J by 0 bases, leaving 10 bases between them. The germline V gene has CDR1 SGHDT and CDR2 YYEEEE. The CDR3 sequence is 15 residues long. The CDR3 nucleotides are TGTGCCAGCAGCTTGCCCGGACAGTTGAACACTGAAGCTTTCTTT. This sequence encodes CASSLPGQLNTEAFF.

The rearrangement links TRBV11-2 to TRBJ1-5; D gene ambiguous. Germline V CDR1 and CDR2: SGHAT, FQNNGV. The V end lost 5 bases, the J end lost 6 bases, and 8 bases lay between the germline ends. The CDR3 is 12 amino acids. CDR3 coding DNA: TGTGCCAGCAGCCCCAGTGGTCAGCCCCAGCATTTT. Translating it yields CASSPSGQPQHF.

The chain is built from TRBV7-9 and TRBJ1-1; possibly TRBD1 for D (6 bases). The CDR3 totals 14 residues. Germline-derived CDR1 and CDR2 are SEHNR and FQNEAQ (reference sequence). Deletions cut 3 bases from V and 1 base from J, with 9 bases between. CDR3 sequence (DNA): TGTGCCAGCAGCTTTGGACAGACGAACACTGAAGCTTTCTTT. The encoded protein is CASSFGQTNTEAFF.